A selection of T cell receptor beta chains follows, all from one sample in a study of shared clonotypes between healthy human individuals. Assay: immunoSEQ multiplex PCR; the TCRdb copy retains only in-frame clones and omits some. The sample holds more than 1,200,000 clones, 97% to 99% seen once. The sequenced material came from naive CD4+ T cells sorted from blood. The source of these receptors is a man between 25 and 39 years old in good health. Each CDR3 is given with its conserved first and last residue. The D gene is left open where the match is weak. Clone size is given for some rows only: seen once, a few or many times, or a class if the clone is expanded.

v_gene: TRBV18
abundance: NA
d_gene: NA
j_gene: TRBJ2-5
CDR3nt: TGTGCCAGCTCACCACTCCAGGGCGTTCAAGAGACCCAGTACTTC
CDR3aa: CASSPLQGVQETQYF

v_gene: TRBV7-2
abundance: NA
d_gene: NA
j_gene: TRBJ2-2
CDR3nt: TGTGCCAGCAGCTTATATTTCTACGGGGAGCTGTTTTTT
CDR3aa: CASSLYFYGELFF

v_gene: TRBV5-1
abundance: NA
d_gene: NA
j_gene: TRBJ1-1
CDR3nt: TGCGCCAGCAGTCGGAGGGATACGAACACTGAAGCTTTCTTT
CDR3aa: CASSRRDTNTEAFF

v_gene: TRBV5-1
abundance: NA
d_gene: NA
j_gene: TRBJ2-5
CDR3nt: TGCGCCAGCAGCTTGAGGCAAGAGACCCAGTACTTC
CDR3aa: CASSLRQETQYF

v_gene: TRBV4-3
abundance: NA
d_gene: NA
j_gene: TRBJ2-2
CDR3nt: TGCGCCAGCAGCCAGGACAGTCAGGACCGGGAGCTGTTTTTT
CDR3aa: CASSQDSQDRELFF

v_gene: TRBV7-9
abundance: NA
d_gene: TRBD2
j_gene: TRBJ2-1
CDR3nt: TGTGCCAGCAGCTTAGAACTAGCGGGAACTGAGCAGTTCTTC
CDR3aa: CASSLELAGTEQFF

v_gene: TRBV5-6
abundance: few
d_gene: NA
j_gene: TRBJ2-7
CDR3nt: TGTGCCAGCAGCTTGATCGACGAGCAGTACTTC
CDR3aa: CASSLIDEQYF

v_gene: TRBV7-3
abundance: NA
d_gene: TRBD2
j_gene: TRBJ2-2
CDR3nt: TGTGCCAGCAGTCGGACTAGCGGGAGTGTGAACACCGGGGAGCTGTTTTTT
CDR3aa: CASSRTSGSVNTGELFF

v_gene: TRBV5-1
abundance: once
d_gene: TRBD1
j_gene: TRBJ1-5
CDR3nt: TGCGCCAGCAGCAAAAACGGACAGGGGGGGCAGCCCCAGCATTTT
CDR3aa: CASSKNGQGGQPQHF

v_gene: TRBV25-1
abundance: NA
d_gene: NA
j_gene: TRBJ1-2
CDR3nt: TGTGCCAGCAGTGAATCACGCATTGGGTATGGCTACACCTTC
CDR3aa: CASSESRIGYGYTF

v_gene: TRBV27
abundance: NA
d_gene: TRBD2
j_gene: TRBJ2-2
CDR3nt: TGTGCCAGCAGTTCCCTAGCGGGAGTTGGCGGGGAGCTGTTTTTT
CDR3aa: CASSSLAGVGGELFF

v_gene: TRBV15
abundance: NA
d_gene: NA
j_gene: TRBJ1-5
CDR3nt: TGTGCCACCAGCCCCCGAGAAGGAGAGCAGCCCCAGCATTTT
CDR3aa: CATSPREGEQPQHF

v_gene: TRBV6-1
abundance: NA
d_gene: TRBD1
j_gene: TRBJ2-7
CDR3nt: TGTGCCAGCAGTGAATTCACAGGGGATTTCCAGTACTTC
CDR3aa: CASSEFTGDFQYF

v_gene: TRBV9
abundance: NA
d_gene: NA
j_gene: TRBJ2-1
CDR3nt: TGTGCCAGCAACATCCACATGAGGCATCGAACCTACAATGAGCAGTTCTTC
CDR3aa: CASNIHMRHRTYNEQFF

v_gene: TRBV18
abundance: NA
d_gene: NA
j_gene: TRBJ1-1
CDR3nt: TGTGCCAGCTCACCACTTGGACCCGGGAACACTGAAGCTTTCTTT
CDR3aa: CASSPLGPGNTEAFF

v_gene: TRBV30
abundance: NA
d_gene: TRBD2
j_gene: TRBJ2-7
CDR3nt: TGTGCCTGGAGTTTGTTTGGGACTAGGGGGTCTCCGGGGCCCTTCTACGAGCAGTACTTC
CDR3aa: CAWSLFGTRGSPGPFYEQYF

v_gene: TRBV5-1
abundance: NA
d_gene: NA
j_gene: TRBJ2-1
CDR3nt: TGCGCCAGCAGCTTGGCTCCAGAAAACAATGAGCAGTTCTTC
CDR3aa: CASSLAPENNEQFF

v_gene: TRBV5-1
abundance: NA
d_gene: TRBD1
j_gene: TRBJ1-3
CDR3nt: TGCGCCAGCAGCTCCAGACAGGGAGGGACTGGAAACACCATATATTTT
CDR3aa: CASSSRQGGTGNTIYF

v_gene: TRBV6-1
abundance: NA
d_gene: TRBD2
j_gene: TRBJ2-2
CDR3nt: TGTGCCAGCAGTGTTCTAGCGGGAGGCACCGGGGAGCTGTTTTTT
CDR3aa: CASSVLAGGTGELFF

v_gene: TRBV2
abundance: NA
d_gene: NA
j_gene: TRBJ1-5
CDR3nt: TGTGCCAGCAGTGTTGGAGGGAGCAATCAGCCCCAGCATTTT
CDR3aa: CASSVGGSNQPQHF

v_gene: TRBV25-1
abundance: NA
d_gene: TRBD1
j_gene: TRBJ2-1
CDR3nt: TGTGCCAGCAGTCGCAGGGGGTTCTCTTACAATGAGCAGTTCTTC
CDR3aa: CASSRRGFSYNEQFF

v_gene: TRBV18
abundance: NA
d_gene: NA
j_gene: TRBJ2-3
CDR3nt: TGTGCCAGCTCACCATCGCAGAGCACAGATACGCAGTATTTT
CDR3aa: CASSPSQSTDTQYF

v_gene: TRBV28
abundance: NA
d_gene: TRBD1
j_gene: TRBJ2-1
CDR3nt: TGTGCCAGCAGTCCACCGGGACAGGGGGTGGGCAATGAGCAGTTCTTC
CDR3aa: CASSPPGQGVGNEQFF

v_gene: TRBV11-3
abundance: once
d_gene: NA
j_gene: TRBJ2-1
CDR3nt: TGTGCCAGCAGCTTATTCTCAGGGGCGGGCTACAATGAGCAGTTCTTC
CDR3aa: CASSLFSGAGYNEQFF

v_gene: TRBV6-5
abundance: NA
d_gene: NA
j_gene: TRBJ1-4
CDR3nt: TGTGCCAGCAGCTCCCGCTGGTCAACTAATGAAAAACTGTTTTTT
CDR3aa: CASSSRWSTNEKLFF

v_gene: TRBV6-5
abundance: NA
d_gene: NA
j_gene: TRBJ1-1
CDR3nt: TGTGCCAGCAGTTACTCGAGAGGAGCAGAAGCTTTCTTT
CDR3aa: CASSYSRGAEAFF

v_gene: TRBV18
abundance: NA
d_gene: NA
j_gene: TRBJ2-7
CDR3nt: TGTGCCAGCTCACCACCAGGAGCCTACGAGCAGTACTTC
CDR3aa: CASSPPGAYEQYF

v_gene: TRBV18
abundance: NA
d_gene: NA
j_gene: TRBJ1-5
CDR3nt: TGTGCCAGCTCGCCGACAGGCCCAGATCAGCCCCAGCATTTT
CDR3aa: CASSPTGPDQPQHF

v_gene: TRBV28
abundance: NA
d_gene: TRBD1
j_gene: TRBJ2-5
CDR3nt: TGTGCCAGCAGTTTAGTCTCGACAGGGCGGGAGACCCAGTACTTC
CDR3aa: CASSLVSTGRETQYF

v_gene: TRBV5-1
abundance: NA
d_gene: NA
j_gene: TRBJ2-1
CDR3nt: TGCGCCAGCAGCCAGGTACTTCAGAGTAGCTCCTACAATGAGCAGTTCTTC
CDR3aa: CASSQVLQSSSYNEQFF

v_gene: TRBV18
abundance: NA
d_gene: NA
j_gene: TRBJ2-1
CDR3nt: TGTGCCAGCTCACCGTCACGATACAATGAGCAGTTCTTC
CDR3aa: CASSPSRYNEQFF

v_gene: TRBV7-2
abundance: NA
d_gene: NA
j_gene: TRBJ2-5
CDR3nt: TGTGCCAGCAGGCCTGTCGGGACACTTAGTAACCAAGAGACCCAGTACTTC
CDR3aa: CASRPVGTLSNQETQYF

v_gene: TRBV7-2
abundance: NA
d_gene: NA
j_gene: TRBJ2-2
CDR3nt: TGTGCCAGCAGCCCGCTCCAGACTGTGAACACCGGGGAGCTGTTTTTT
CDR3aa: CASSPLQTVNTGELFF

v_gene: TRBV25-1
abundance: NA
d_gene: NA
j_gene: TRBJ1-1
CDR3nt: TGTGCCAGCAACCCTCCCCTGGGGACTGAAGCTTTCTTT
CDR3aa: CASNPPLGTEAFF

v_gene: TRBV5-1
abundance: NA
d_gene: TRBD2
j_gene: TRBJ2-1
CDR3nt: TGCGCCAGCAGCCCGGGGGGCGGGAGGGACTACAATGAGCAGTTCTTC
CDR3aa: CASSPGGGRDYNEQFF

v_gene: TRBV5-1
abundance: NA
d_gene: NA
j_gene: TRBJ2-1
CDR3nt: TGCGCCAGCAGCTTGTCAAGTCAGTACAATGAGCAGTTCTTC
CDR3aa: CASSLSSQYNEQFF

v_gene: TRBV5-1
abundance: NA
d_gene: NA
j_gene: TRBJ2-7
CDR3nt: TGCGCCAGCAGTTCCCAGGGACTCGACACCTACGAGCAGTACTTC
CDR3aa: CASSSQGLDTYEQYF

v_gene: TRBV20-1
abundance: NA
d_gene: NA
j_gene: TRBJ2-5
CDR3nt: TGCAGTGCTAAAATCGGAGAGACCCAGTACTTC
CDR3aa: CSAKIGETQYF

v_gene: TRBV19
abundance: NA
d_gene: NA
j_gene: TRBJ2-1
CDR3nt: TGTGCCAGTAGTACCCAGGGTCTTGGCAATGAGCAGTTCTTC
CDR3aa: CASSTQGLGNEQFF

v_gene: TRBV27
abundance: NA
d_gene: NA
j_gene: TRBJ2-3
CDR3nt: TGTGCCAGCACCAGGGGAGATAGCACAGATACGCAGTATTTT
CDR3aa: CASTRGDSTDTQYF

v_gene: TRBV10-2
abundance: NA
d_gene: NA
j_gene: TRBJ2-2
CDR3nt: TGCGCCAGCAGTGGACTCCTGAACACCGGGGAGCTGTTTTTT
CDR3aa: CASSGLLNTGELFF

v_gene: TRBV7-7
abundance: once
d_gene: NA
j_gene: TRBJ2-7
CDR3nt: TGTGCCAGCAGCCGAGGGGACGGGATCTACGAGCAGTACTTC
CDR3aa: CASSRGDGIYEQYF

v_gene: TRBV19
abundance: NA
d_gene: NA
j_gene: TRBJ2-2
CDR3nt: TGTGCCAGTAGTATAGCTCGGTCCGGGGAGCTGTTTTTT
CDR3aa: CASSIARSGELFF

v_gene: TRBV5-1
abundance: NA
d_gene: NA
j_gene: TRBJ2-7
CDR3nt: TGCGCCAGCAGCTTGGGGGGACAATTAACCTACGAGCAGTACTTC
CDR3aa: CASSLGGQLTYEQYF

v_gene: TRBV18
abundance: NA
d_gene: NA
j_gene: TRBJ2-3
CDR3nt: TGTGCCAGCTCACCACGCGGTTCTAGCACAGATACGCAGTATTTT
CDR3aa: CASSPRGSSTDTQYF

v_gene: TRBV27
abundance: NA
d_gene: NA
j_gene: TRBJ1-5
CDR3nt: TGTGCCAGCAACCCTGGGCGAAGCAATCAGCCCCAGCATTTT
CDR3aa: CASNPGRSNQPQHF